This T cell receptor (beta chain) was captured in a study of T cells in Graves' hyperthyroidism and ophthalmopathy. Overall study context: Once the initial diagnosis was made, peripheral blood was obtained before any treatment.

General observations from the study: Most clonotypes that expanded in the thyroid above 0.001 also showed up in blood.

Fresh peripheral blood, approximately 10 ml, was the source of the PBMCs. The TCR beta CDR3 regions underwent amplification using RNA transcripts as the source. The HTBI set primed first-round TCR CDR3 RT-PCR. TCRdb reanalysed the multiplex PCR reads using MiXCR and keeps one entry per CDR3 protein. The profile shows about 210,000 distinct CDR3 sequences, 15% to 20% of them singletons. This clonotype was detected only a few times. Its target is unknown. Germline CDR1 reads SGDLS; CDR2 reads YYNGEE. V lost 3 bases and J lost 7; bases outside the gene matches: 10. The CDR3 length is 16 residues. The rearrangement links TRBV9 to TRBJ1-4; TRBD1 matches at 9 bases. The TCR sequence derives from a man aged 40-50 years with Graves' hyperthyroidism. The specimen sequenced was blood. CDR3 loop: CASSGGGTGIGEKLFF. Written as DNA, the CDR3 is TGTGCCAGCAGCGGTGGGGGGACAGGGATCGGTGAAAAACTGTTTTTT. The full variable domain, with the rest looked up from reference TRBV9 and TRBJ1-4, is DSGVTQTPKHLITATGQRVTLRCSPRSGDLSVYWYQQSLDQGLQFLIQYYNGEERAKGNILERFSAQQFPDLHSELNLSSLELGDSALYFCASSGGGTGIGEKLFFGSGTQLSVL.